The sample holds many counts of the clone carrying this T cell receptor beta chain. V was cut by 5 bases and J by 7 bases, with 12 bases left in between. The CDR3 sequence is 13 residues long. Germline lookup yields CDR1 SEHNR and CDR2 FQNEAQ (reference sequence). The data were taken from a study of spatial heterogeneity in lung cancer. Across the whole study: The cohort: approximately 66 early-stage, untreated non-small cell lung cancer patients.

TCRdb ran MiXCR on the 5' RACE reads and lists one entry per CDR3 protein. The sample has fewer than 30,000 distinct CDR3 sequences, about 9.8% seen once; the top ten hold about 20%. Time point given: blood at routine non-recurrence follow-up after resection. The V gene is TRBV7-9, the J gene TRBJ2-1, with D perhaps TRBD2 (6 bases). The sample consisted of PBMCs, taken at follow-up. The source is a male donor with early-stage non-small cell lung cancer. The CDR3 is CASSKQEGNEQFF. The CDR3 bases are TGTGCCAGCAGCAAACAGGAGGGGAATGAGCAGTTCTTC.